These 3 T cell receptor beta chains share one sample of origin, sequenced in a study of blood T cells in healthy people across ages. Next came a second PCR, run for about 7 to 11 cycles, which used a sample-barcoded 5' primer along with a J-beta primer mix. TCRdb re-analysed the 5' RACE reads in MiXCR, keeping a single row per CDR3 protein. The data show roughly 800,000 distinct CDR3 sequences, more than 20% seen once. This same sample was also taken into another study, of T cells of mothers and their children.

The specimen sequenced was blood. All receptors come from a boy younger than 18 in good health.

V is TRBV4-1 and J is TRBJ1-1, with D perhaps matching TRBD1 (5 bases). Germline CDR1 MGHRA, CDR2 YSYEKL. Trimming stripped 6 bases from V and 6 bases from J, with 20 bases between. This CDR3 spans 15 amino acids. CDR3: CASRLDGGGLSEAFF. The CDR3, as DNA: TGCGCCAGCAGGCTAGACGGGGGGGGATTGTCTGAAGCTTTCTTT.

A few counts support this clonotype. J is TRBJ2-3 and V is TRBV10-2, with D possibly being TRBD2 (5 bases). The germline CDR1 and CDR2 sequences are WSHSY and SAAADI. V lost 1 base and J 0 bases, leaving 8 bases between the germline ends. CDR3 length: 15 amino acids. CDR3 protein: CASSEFGDSTDTQYF. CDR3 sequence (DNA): TGCGCCAGCAGTGAGTTCGGGGATAGCACAGATACGCAGTATTTT.

In nucleotides, the CDR3 is TGTGCCAGCAGTTACTTGAGTGAATCCTACGAGCAGTACTTC. Its translation is CASSYLSESYEQYF. The genes are TRBV6-6 and TRBJ2-7, with unresolved D. The CDR3 spans 14 residues. Trimming took off 1 base at V and 1 base at J, with 8 bases between the two ends. CDR1 and CDR2 from the germline V gene are MNHNY and SVGAGI (reference sequence).